One and the same sample provided the 20 T cell receptor beta chains below, sequenced in a study of cytomegalovirus exposure and HLA in healthy donors. It was with 60 Vbeta and 13 Jbeta primers that the PCR ran. The repertoire was sequenced with immunoSEQ multiplex PCR; TCRdb's copy has only in-frame clones and lacks some. The sample shows approximately 220,000 clones, approximately 80% of them seen only once. Sequencing was performed on PBMCs. The receptors were gathered from a man younger than 45 in good health and CMV-seronegative.

The gene calls are TRBV10-1 and TRBJ1-1; a weak D match, TRBD1 (5 bases). Germline lookup yields CDR1 WNHNN and CDR2 SYGVQD (reference sequence). The CDR3 has 14 amino acids. The V gene lost 4 bases and the J gene lost 6 bases, with 15 bases spanning the gap. The CDR3 loop reads CASSVRAQGAEAFF. The CDR3 DNA sequence: TGCGCCAGCAGTGTTCGGGCCCAAGGGGCTGAAGCTTTCTTT.

The V and J genes are TRBV10-2 and TRBJ2-5, with D possibly matching TRBD2 (6 bases). The assigned J gene may be wrong: the sequence end matches TRBJ2-7 better. This CDR3 has 14 residues. Germline V lookup: CDR1 WSHSY, CDR2 SAAADI. CDR3 nucleotide sequence: TGCGCCATCCCCTACCGGGGGACCTTCTACGAGCAGTACTTC. It codes for CAIPYRGTFYEQYF.

V gene TRBV6-1 combines with J gene TRBJ2-7; D possibly corresponds to TRBD1 (5 bases). Germline CDR1 and CDR2: MNHNS and SASEGT. The CDR3 extends over 14 amino acids. The germline V and J ends were trimmed by 3 bases and 2 bases, with 11 bases remaining between them. The DNA of the CDR3 is TGTGCCAGCAGTGAGAGGCAGGGAACCTACGAGCAGTACTTC. This gives the protein CASSERQGTYEQYF.

The chain links TRBV5-4 to TRBJ1-3; 8 bases are shared with TRBD1. The V and J ends lost 4 bases and 2 bases, in that order; junction bases with no gene match: 5. Germline CDR1 and CDR2: SGHNT and YYREEE (reference sequence). CDR3 length equals 15 residues. CDR3 nucleotides: TGTGCCAGCAGCCTACGGACAGGGACTGGAAACACCATATATTTT. Translated: CASSLRTGTGNTIYF. Full variable domain (missing parts from reference TRBV5-4 and TRBJ1-3): ETGVTQSPTHLIKTRGQQVTLRCSSQSGHNTVSWYQQALGQGPQFIFQYYREEENGRGNFPPRFSGLQFPNYSSELNVNALELDDSALYLCASSLRTGTGNTIYFGEGSWLTVV.

The chain recombines TRBV5-6 with TRBJ2-2, with D unclear. The CDR3 totals 13 residues. Per the germline V gene, CDR1 is SGHDT and CDR2 is YYEEEE. Between the trimmed V and J ends, which lost 2 bases and 3 bases, there was a span of 5 bases. DNA for the CDR3: TGTGCCAGCAGCTTTGGGCACACCGGGGAGCTGTTTTTT. Translation: CASSFGHTGELFF.

The chain is built from TRBV2 and TRBJ1-1; 8 bases match TRBD1. J gave up 6 bases and V 10 bases, and 4 bases lay outside the gene matches. This CDR3 is built from 11 residues. The germline V gene encodes CDR1 SNHLY and CDR2 FYNNEI. The chain's CDR3 is CATQGVAEAFF. CDR3 coding DNA: TGTGCCACACAGGGGGTAGCTGAAGCTTTCTTT.

The CDR3: CASSLERLIGNTEAFF. The DNA for the CDR3 is TGTGCCAGCAGCTTGGAAAGACTGATTGGGAACACTGAAGCTTTCTTT. The chain couples TRBV7-8 to TRBJ1-1; D gene uncertain. This CDR3 contains 16 residues. CDR1 is SGHVS and CDR2 is FQNEAQ in the germline V gene. V was pared by 3 bases and J by 1 base, with 15 bases between.

The chain links TRBV13 to TRBJ2-3, with 9 nucleotides matching TRBD2. J gave up 5 bases and V 5 bases, and 8 bases lay outside the gene matches. The germline V gene has CDR1 PRHDT and CDR2 FYEKMQ (reference sequence). The CDR3 is made up of 15 amino acids. The CDR3 DNA follows: TGTGCCAGCAGCCCTAGCGGGGAGCGGGGAGATACGCAGTATTTT. It is translated as CASSPSGERGDTQYF.

CDR3 residues: CASSQDGGRALYGYTF. The CDR3 coding sequence is TGTGCCAGCAGCCAAGATGGGGGGAGAGCCCTCTATGGCTACACCTTC. The chain has TRBV4-2 and TRBJ1-2, with a weak D call TRBD1 (5 bases). The CDR3 extends over 16 amino acids. Looked up from germline, CDR1 is LGHNA and CDR2 is YNFKEQ. Trimming stripped 0 bases from V and 4 bases from J, with 15 bases between.

The J gene is TRBJ2-1, the V gene TRBV7-9, with D perhaps TRBD2 (5 bases). Looked up from germline, CDR1 is SEHNR and CDR2 is FQNEAQ (reference sequence). The CDR3 extends over 12 amino acids. V lost 3 bases to trimming and J lost 8 bases, with 8 bases between them. For the CDR3, the DNA is TGTGCCAGCAGCTTCGGGGTGGATGAGCAGTTCTTC. Translating gives CASSFGVDEQFF.

This clone has just one count. The rearrangement links TRBV19 to TRBJ2-2, with D tentatively TRBD2 (6 bases). From germline, CDR1 is LNHDA and CDR2 SQIVND (reference sequence). The CDR3 is 15 amino acids. Trimming left V 3 bases short and J 2 bases short, with 10 bases between. The CDR3 bases are TGTGCCAGTAGTATCGGCGGGGTTAACACCGGGGAGCTGTTTTTT. Translation gives CASSIGGVNTGELFF.

The rearrangement joins TRBV2 to TRBJ1-3; D is undetermined. The germline gives CDR1 SNHLY, CDR2 FYNNEI. The CDR3 totals 14 residues. V gave up 4 bases and J gave up 2 bases, with 9 bases separating them. The CDR3 is CASSGFTAGNTIYF. DNA of the CDR3: TGTGCCAGCAGTGGCTTTACAGCTGGAAACACCATATATTTT.

The gene calls are TRBV5-5 and TRBJ1-5, with unresolved D. The V and J ends lost 1 base and 0 bases respectively, with 11 bases between them. This CDR3 contains 16 residues. CDR1 is SGHKS, CDR2 YYEKEE, per germline (reference sequence). This CDR3 reads CASSLYGVGSNQPQHF. The CDR3 bases are TGTGCCAGCAGCTTGTACGGGGTCGGTAGCAATCAGCCCCAGCATTTT.

This chain uses TRBV29-1 with TRBJ1-1; unclear D gene. The CDR3 contains 10 residues. CDR1 is SQVTM, CDR2 ANQGSEA, per germline. V was pared by 4 bases and J by 11 bases, with 11 bases between. The CDR3 spells CSVGGQSAFF. The CDR3, as DNA: TGCAGCGTTGGTGGGCAGTCGGCTTTCTTT.

CDR3 sequence reads: CASSAVTGELFF. CDR3 bases: TGTGCCAGCAGCGCCGTAACCGGGGAGCTGTTTTTT. J is TRBJ2-2 and V is TRBV9; D is undetermined. CDR3 size: 12 residues. The V end lost 3 bases, the J end lost 5 bases, and 5 bases lay between the germline ends. The germline V gene encodes CDR1 SGDLS and CDR2 YYNGEE.

The rearrangement links TRBV7-3 to TRBJ2-3, with 11 bases matching TRBD2. With 5 bases clipped from V and 7 bases from J, the junction kept 11 bases outside the gene matches. The CDR3 consists of 16 residues. The germline gives CDR1 SGHTA, CDR2 FQGTGA. The CDR3 loop reads CASSPTGTSGPYTQYF. CDR3 nucleotides: TGTGCCAGCAGCCCTACGGGGACTAGCGGCCCGTATACGCAGTATTTT.

This clone was seen a few times. This chain connects TRBV5-3 to TRBJ1-1; 9 bases map to TRBD1. TRBV5-3 is an open reading frame whose function is uncertain. With V trimmed by 5 bases and J by 1 base, 15 bases remained unmatched. This CDR3 has 18 residues. The CDR3 nucleotides read TGTGCCAGAAGACATACTCGGGACAGGGTTAAAGGGAACACTGAAGCTTTCTTT. It translates to CARRHTRDRVKGNTEAFF.

This clone was counted a few times. The V and J genes are TRBV4-3 and TRBJ1-4; D gene unclear. Germline CDR1 is LGHNA and CDR2 is YSLEER. V lost 0 bases, J lost 0 bases, and 5 bases lay in between. The CDR3 is made up of 15 amino acids. The CDR3 protein is CASSQDVATNEKLFF. CDR3 DNA sequence: TGCGCCAGCAGCCAAGATGTAGCAACTAATGAAAAACTGTTTTTT.

This clone is a singleton in its sample. The V call is TRBV6-6, the J call TRBJ1-5, with TRBD1 matching over 10 bases. V lost 10 bases, J lost 6 bases, and 3 bases stayed unmatched. Germline CDR1 MNHNY, CDR2 SVGAGI (reference sequence). The CDR3 runs to 12 residues. CDR3 nucleotides: TGTGCCACCGGACAGGGGGGTCAGCCCCAGCATTTT. It codes for CATGQGGQPQHF.

This rearrangement joins TRBV11-3 to TRBJ2-7; D is perhaps TRBD1 (6 bases). Trimming stripped 5 bases from V and 3 bases from J, with 8 bases between. The CDR3 is made up of 12 amino acids. Germline CDR1 reads SGHNT; CDR2 reads YENEEA. The DNA of the CDR3 is TGTGCCAGCAGCAACAGGGACTACGAGCAGTACTTC. This translates into CASSNRDYEQYF. The full variable domain, completed using reference TRBV11-3 and TRBJ2-7, is EAGVVQSPRYKIIEKKQPVAFWCNPISGHNTLYWYLQNLGQGPELLIRYENEEAVDDSQLPKDRFSAERLKGVDSTLKIQPAELGDSAVYLCASSNRDYEQYFGPGTRLTVT.